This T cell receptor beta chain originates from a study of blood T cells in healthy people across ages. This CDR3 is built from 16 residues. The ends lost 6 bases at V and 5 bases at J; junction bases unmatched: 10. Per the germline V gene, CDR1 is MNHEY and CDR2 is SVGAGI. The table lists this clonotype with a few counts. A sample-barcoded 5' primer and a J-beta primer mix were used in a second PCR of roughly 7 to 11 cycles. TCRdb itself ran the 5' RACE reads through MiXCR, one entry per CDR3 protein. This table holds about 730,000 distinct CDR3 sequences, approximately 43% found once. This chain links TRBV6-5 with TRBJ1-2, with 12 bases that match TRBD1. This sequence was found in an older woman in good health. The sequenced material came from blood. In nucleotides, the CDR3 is TGTGCCAGCAGACCCTCGGGACAGGGGGCGGGTTATGGCTACACCTTC. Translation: CASRPSGQGAGYGYTF.